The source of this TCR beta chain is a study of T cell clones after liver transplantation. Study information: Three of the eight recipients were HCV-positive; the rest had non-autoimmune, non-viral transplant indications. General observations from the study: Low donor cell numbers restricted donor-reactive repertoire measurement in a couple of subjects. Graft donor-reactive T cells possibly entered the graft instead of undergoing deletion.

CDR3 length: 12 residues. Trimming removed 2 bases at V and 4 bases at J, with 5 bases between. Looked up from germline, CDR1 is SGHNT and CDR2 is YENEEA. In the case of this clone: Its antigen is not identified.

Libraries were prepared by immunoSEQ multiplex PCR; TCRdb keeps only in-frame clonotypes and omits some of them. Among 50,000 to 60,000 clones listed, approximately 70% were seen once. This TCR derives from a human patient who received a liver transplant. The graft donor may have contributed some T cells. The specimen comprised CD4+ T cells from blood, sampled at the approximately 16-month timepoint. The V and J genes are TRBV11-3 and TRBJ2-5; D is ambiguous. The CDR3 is CASSLMRETQYF. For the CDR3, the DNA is TGTGCCAGCAGCTTAATGCGAGAGACCCAGTACTTC.